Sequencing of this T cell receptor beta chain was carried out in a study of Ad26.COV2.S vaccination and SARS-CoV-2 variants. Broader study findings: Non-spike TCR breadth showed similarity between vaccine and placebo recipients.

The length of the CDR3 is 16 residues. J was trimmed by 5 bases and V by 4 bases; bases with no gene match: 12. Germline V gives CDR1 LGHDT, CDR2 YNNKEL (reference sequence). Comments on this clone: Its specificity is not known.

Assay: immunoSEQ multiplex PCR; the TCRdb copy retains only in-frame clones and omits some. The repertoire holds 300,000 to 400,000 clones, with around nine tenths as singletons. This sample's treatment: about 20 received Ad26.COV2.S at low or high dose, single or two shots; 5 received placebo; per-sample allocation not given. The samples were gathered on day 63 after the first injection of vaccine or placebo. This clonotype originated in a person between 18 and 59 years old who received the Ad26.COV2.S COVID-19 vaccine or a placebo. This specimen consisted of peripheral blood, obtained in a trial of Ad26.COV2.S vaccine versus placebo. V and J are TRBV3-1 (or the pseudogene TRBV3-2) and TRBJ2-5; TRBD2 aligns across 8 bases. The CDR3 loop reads CASSLRDGRAGETQYF. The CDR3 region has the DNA TGTGCCAGCAGCCTCCGGGACGGGAGGGCTGGGGAGACCCAGTACTTC.